The clone carrying this TCR beta chain was picked up a small number of times. This CDR3 comprises 16 residues. In germline, CDR1 is LNHNV, CDR2 YYDKDF (reference sequence). V lost 0 bases and J 7 bases, leaving 13 bases between the germline ends. Clones were sequenced by immunoSEQ multiplex PCR, and TCRdb holds only the in-frame ones, with some missing. The sample includes some 110,000 clones, around 90% of them seen just once. The data are from a study of T cell changes during pregnancy in multiple sclerosis. This receptor was obtained from a female donor with multiple sclerosis, enrolled in a pregnancy study. This chain connects TRBV15 to TRBJ1-6; D might be TRBD1 (5 bases). Sequencing used peripheral blood, obtained in the third trimester of pregnancy. The chain's CDR3 is CATSRDSDPGNSPLHF. CDR3 in DNA: TGTGCCACCAGCAGAGATTCCGATCCAGGGAATTCACCCCTCCACTTT.